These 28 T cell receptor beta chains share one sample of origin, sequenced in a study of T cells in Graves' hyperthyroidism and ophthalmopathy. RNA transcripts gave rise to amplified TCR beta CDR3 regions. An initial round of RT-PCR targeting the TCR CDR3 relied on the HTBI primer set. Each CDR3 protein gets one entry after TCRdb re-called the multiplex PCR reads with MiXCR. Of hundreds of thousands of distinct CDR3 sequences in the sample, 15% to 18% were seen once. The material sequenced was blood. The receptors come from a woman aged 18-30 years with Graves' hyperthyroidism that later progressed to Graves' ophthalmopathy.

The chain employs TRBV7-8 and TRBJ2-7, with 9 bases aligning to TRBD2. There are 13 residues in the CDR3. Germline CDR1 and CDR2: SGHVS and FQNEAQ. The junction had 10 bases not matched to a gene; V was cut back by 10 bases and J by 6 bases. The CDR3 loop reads CATLGGRASEQYF. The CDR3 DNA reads TGTGCCACCCTTGGCGGGAGGGCCAGCGAGCAGTACTTC.

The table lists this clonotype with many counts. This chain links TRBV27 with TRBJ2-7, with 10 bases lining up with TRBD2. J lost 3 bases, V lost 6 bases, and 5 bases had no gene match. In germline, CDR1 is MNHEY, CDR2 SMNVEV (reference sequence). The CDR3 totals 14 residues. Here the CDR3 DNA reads TGTGCCAGCAGCGTAGCGGGAGGCTTCTACGAGCAGTACTTC. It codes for CASSVAGGFYEQYF.

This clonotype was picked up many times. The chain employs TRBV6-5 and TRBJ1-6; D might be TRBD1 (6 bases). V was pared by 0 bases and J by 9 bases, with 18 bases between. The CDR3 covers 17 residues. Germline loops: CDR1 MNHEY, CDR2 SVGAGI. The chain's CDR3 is CASSYSFEGQLVSPLHF. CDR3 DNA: TGTGCCAGCAGTTACTCGTTCGAGGGACAACTTGTTTCACCCCTCCACTTT.

In DNA form, the CDR3 reads TGTGCCAGCAGCCAAAACGCGGGGGGCCCTCAGCCCCAGCATTTT. Amino acid sequence: CASSQNAGGPQPQHF. V usage is TRBV7-2 and J usage is TRBJ1-5; D is perhaps TRBD1 (6 bases). Germline-derived CDR1 and CDR2 are SGHTA and FQGNSA. This CDR3 region has 15 residues. Deletions cut 5 bases from V and 6 bases from J, with 17 bases between. The variable domain in full, with the rest retrieved from reference TRBV7-2 and TRBJ1-5, is GAGVSQSPSNKVTEKGKDVELRCDPISGHTALYWYRQSLGQGLEFLIYFQGNSAPDKSGLPSDRFSAERTGGSVSTLTIQRTQQEDSAVYLCASSQNAGGPQPQHFGDGTRLSIL.

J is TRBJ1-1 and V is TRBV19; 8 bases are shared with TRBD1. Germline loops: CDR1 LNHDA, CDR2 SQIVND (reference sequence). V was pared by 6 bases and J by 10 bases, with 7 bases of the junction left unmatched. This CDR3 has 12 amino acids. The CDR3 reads CASRAGGPAAFF. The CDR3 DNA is TGTGCCAGTAGGGCAGGGGGCCCAGCAGCTTTCTTT.

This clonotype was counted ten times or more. Here the CDR3 reads CASSSPIQGLGYGYTF. CDR3 DNA sequence: TGTGCCAGCAGTTCCCCAATACAGGGTTTGGGCTATGGCTACACCTTC. The genes are TRBV12-3 or TRBV12-4 and TRBJ1-2; D is perhaps TRBD1 (6 bases). The CDR3 has 16 amino acids. The germline V and J ends were trimmed by 4 bases and 4 bases, with 19 bases remaining between them.

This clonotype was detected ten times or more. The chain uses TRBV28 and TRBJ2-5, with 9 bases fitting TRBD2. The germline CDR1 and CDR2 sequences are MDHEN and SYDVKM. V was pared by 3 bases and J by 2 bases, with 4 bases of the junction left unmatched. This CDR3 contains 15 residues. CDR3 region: CASSLREGRQETQYF. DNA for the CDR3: TGTGCCAGCAGTTTGCGGGAGGGCCGACAAGAGACCCAGTACTTC.

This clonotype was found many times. The CDR3 DNA is TGTGCCAGCAGTTCGGTGTGGTCTAGCGGTACCAGGAGAGGAAGCACAGATACGCAGTATTTT. This translates into CASSSVWSSGTRRGSTDTQYF. This chain connects TRBV6-1 to TRBJ2-3; 7 bases map to TRBD2. Germline V CDR1 and CDR2: MNHNS, SASEGT. CDR3 length: 21 residues. V lost 5 bases and J lost 0; bases outside the gene matches: 23.

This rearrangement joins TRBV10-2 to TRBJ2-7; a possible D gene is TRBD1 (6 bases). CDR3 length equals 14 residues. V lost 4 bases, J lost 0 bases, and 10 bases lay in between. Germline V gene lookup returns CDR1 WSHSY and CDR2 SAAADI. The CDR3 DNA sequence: TGCGCCAGCAGTGGACAGGTGGGCTCCTACGAGCAGTACTTC. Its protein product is CASSGQVGSYEQYF.

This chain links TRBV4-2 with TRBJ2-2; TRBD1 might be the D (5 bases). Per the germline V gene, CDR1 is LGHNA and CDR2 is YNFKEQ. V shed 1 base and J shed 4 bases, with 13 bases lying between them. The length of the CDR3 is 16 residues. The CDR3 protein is CASSQVLGPGTGELFF. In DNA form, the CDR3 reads TGTGCCAGCAGCCAAGTACTGGGGCCAGGCACCGGGGAGCTGTTTTTT.

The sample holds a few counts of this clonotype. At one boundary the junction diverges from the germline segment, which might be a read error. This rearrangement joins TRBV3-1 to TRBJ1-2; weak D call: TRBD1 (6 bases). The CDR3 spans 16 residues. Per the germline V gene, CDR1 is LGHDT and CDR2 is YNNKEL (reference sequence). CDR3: CANSQSFGGPNYGYTF. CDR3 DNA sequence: TGTGCCAACAGCCAATCGTTCGGGGGGCCAAACTATGGCTACACCTTC.

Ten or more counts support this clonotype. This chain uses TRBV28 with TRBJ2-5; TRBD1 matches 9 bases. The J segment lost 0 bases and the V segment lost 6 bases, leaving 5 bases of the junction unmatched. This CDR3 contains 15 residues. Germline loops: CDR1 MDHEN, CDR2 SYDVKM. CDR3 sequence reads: CASRPGQGYQETQYF. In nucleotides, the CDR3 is TGTGCCAGCAGACCCGGACAGGGGTACCAAGAGACCCAGTACTTC.

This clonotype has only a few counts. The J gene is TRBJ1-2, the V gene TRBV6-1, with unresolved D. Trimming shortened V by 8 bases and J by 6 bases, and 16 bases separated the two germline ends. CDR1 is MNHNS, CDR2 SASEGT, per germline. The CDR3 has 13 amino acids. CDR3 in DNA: TGTGCCAGCGGGGATCGGGCAGTTAATGGCTACACCTTC. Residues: CASGDRAVNGYTF.

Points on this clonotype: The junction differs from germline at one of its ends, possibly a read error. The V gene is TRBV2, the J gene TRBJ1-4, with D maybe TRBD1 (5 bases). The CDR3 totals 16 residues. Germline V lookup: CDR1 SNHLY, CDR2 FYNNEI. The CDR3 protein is CVSSVRSDREDEKLFF. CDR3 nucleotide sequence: TGTGTCAGCAGTGTTCGATCTGACAGAGAAGATGAAAAACTGTTTTTT.

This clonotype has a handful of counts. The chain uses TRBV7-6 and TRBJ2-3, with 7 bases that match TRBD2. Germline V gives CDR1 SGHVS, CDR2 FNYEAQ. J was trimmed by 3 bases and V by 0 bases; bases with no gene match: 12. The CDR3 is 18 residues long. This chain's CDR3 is CASSLAGAGEAGTDTQYF. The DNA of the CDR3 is TGTGCCAGCAGCTTAGCGGGTGCGGGAGAAGCGGGGACAGATACGCAGTATTTT.

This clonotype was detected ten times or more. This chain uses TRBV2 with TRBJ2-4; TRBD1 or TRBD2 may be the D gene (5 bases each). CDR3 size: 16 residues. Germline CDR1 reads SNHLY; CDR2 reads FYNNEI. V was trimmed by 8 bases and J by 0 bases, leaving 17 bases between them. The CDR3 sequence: CASGGSEGLAKNIQYF. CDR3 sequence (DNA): TGTGCCAGCGGGGGATCCGAGGGCTTAGCCAAAAACATTCAGTACTTC.

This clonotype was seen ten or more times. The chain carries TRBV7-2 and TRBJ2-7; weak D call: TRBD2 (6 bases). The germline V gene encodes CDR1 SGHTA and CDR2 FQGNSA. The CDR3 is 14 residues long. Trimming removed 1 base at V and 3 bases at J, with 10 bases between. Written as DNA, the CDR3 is TGTGCCAGCAGCTTAGATCCGGGAGACTACGAGCAGTACTTC. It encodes CASSLDPGDYEQYF.

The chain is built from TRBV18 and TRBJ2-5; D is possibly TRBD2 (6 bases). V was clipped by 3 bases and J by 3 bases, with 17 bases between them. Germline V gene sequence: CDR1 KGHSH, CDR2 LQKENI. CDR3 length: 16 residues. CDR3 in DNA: TGTGCCAGCTCACCCCCCCGGCTCTCGGGAGAAGAGACCCAGTACTTC. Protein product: CASSPPRLSGEETQYF.

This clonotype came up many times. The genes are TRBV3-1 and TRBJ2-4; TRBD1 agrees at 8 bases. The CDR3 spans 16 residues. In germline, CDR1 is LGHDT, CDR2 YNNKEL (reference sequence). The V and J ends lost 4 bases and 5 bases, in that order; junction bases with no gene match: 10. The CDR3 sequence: CASSRLPGQAQNIQYF. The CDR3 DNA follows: TGTGCCAGCAGCCGCCTACCGGGACAGGCCCAAAACATTCAGTACTTC. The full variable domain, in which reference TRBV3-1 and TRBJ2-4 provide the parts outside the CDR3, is DTAVSQTPKYLVTQMGNDKSIKCEQNLGHDTMYWYKQDSKKFLKIMFSYNNKELIINETVPNRFSPKSPDKAHLNLHINSLELGDSAVYFCASSRLPGQAQNIQYFGAGTRLSVL.

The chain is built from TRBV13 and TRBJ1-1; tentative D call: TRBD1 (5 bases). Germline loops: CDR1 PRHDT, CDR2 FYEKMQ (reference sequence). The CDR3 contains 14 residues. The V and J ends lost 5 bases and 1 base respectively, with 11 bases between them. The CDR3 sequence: CASSRQQANTEAFF. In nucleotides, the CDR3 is TGTGCCAGCAGCCGTCAACAGGCGAACACTGAAGCTTTCTTT.

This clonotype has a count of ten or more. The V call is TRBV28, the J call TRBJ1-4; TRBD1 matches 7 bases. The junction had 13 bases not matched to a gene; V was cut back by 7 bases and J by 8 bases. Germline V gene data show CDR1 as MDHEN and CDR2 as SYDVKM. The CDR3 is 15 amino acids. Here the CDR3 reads CASKQGSGGDEKLFF. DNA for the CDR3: TGTGCCAGCAAACAGGGTTCAGGGGGGGACGAAAAACTGTTTTTT.

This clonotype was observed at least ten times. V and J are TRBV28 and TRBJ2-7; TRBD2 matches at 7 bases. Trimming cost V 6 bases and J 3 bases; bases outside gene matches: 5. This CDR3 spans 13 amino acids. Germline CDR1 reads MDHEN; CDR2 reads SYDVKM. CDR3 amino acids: CASRPSGDYEQYF. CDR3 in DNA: TGTGCCAGCAGACCGAGCGGGGACTACGAGCAGTACTTC.

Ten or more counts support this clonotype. CDR3 sequence reads: CASIQPPFGDYNEQFF. CDR3 bases: TGTGCCAGCATCCAACCTCCTTTCGGGGACTACAATGAGCAGTTCTTC. The chain joins TRBV28 to TRBJ2-1; TRBD2 is a possible D gene (5 bases). This CDR3 spans 16 amino acids. Trimming left V 7 bases short and J 3 bases short, with 19 bases between. The germline CDR1 and CDR2 sequences are MDHEN and SYDVKM.

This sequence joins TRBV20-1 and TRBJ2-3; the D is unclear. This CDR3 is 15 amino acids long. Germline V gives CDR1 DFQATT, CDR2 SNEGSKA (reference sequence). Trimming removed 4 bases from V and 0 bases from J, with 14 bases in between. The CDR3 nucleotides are TGCAGTGCTACCGCAGGAAGAAGAAGCACAGATACGCAGTATTTT. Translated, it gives CSATAGRRSTDTQYF.

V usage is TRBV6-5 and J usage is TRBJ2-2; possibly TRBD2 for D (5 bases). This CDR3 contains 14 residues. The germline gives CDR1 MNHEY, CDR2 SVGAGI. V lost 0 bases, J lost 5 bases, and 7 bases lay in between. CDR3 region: CASSYSRETGELFF. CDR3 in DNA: TGTGCCAGCAGTTACTCGAGGGAGACCGGGGAGCTGTTTTTT.

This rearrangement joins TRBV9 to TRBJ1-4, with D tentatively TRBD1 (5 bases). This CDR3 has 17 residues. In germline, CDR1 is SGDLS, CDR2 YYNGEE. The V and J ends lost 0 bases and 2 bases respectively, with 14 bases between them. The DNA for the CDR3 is TGTGCCAGCAGCGTAGGGTTTTCGCGGGGCACTAATGAAAAACTGTTTTTT. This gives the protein CASSVGFSRGTNEKLFF. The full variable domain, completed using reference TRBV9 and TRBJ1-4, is DSGVTQTPKHLITATGQRVTLRCSPRSGDLSVYWYQQSLDQGLQFLIQYYNGEERAKGNILERFSAQQFPDLHSELNLSSLELGDSALYFCASSVGFSRGTNEKLFFGSGTQLSVL.

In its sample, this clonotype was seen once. CDR3 sequence: CASSPRDFYYGYTF. In DNA form, the CDR3 reads TGTGCCAGTAGTCCCCGGGACTTTTACTATGGCTACACCTTC. This chain joins TRBV19 and TRBJ1-2; D perhaps matches TRBD1 (5 bases). CDR3 size: 14 residues. Trimming took off 5 bases at V and 3 bases at J, with 13 bases between the two ends. The germline gives CDR1 LNHDA, CDR2 SQIVND (reference sequence). The whole variable domain, remainder taken from reference TRBV19 and TRBJ1-2, is DGGITQSPKYLFRKEGQNVTLSCEQNLNHDAMYWYRQDPGQGLRLIYYSQIVNDFQKGDIAEGYSVSREKKESFPLTVTSAQKNPTAFYLCASSPRDFYYGYTFGSGTRLTVV.

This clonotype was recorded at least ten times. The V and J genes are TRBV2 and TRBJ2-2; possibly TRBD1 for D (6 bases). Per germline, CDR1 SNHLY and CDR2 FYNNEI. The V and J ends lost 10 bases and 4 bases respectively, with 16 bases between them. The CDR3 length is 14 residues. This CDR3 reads CATTGQGFTGELFF. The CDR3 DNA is TGTGCCACCACGGGCCAGGGGTTCACCGGGGAGCTGTTTTTT.